The subject of this entry is one T cell receptor (beta chain). No antigen is known for it. No quality values exist for individual bases; no much larger clone is one base distant. This sample was included in a study of blood T cell repertoires in COVID-19 (dated by TCRdb to between 2020 and 2021). At the level of the whole study: Collaborator samples came from the United States, Italy and Spain and covered acute and convalescent phases of COVID-19. A freely available public database, intended as a resource for researchers studying the immune response to SARS-CoV-2, is where the repertoires were released. Where available, HLA class I and class II types were obtained from metadata supplied by the sample provider rather than from assay-based typing. The samples were drawn from the first 160 participants of the ongoing ImmuneRACE study and from roughly 1,300 subjects provided by 6 global collaborators. A de-identified subject ID, COVID-19 status, age in years and sex were almost always included in the sample metadata. Deeply sampled blood TCRbeta repertoires from subjects exposed to, actively infected with, or recovered from COVID-19 were included in the dataset. The prospective study material was composed of cDNA or gDNA derived from T cells, B-cell-depleted T cells, or PBMCs.

The germline V gene yields SGDLS for CDR1 and YYNGEE for CDR2. Cut back by 0 bases and 4 bases, the V and J ends lie 10 bases apart. The CDR3 spans 14 residues, from the cysteine through the phenylalanine. The CDR3 DNA has 42 bases and is translated from base 1. TCRbeta CDR3 regions were amplified from genomic DNA using the immunoSEQ Assay, a bias-controlled multiplex PCR. Per the authors' processing: The number of nucleated cells in each sample was estimated by amplification of reference gene primers within the assay. Sequence reads were collapsed and filtered to measure the absolute abundance of every unique TCRbeta CDR3 rearrangement. For each sample, productive Simpson clonality was calculated as the square root of Simpson's diversity index across productive rearrangements. In TCRdb, the immuneACCESS table is reduced to in-frame sequences with V and J assigned. These tables do not hold every clone; where another copy was compared, an unresolved V gene accounts for under half, and the others remain unexplained. That table gives V, J and clone size, and the DNA gave D and trimming. The sample records around 450,000 clones, 75% to 90% of which are singletons. The leading ten clones occupy 0.7% of the sample.

The study at large found these results: How much clinical and demographic metadata was included differed by source and by participant, and the metadata was provided uncurated.

Participants in the prospective study were aged about 18 to 95 years, lived in some 24 United States geographic areas, and enrolled through a virtual design. To assign participants to cohorts, the prospective study relied on clinical history that participants themselves reported in a screening survey and a study questionnaire. ImmuneRACE Cohort 3 recovered participants were defined by two consecutive negative NP/OP PCR tests, healthcare professional clearance, or symptom resolution. Mobile phlebotomists in the prospective study collected whole blood, serum and a nasopharyngeal or oropharyngeal swab from every participant. Additional blood draws and questionnaires over an approximately two-month period could optionally be provided by prospective study participants. Before DNA extraction, prospective study blood samples were shipped either frozen or at room temperature.

Sequencing input: PBMCs or T cells enriched from blood (not recorded which). Recombination linked TRBV9 to TRBJ1-2, with no D gene named confidently. The sequence derives from a woman aged 18-30 years who had recovered from COVID-19. The sequenced DNA is TGTGCCAGCAGCGTAGACGGGTTCGGCTATGGCTACACCTTC. Its protein product is CASSVDGFGYGYTF.